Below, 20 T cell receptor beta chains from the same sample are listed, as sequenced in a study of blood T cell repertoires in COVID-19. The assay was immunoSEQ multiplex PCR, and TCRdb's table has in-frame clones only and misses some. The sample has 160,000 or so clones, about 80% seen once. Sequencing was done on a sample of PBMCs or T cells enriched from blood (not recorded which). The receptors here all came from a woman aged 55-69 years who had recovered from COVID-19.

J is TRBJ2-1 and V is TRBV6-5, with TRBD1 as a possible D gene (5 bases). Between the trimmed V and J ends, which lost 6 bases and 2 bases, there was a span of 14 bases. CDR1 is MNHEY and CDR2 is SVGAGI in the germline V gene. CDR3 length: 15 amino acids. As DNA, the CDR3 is TGTGCCAGCAGACCCCTCGGACATACCTACAATGAGCAGTTCTTC. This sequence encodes CASRPLGHTYNEQFF.

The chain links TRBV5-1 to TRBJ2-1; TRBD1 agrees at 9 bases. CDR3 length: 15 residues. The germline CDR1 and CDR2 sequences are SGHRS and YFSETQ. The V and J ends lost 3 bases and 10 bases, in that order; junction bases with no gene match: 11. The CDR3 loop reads CASSWNRDRDFEQFF. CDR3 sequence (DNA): TGCGCCAGCAGCTGGAACCGGGACAGGGATTTCGAGCAGTTCTTC. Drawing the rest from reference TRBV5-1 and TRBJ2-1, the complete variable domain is KAGVTQTPRYLIKTRGQQVTLSCSPISGHRSVSWYQQTPGQGLQFLFEYFSETQRNKGNFPGRFSGRQFSNSRSEMNVSTLELGDSALYLCASSWNRDRDFEQFFGPGTRLTVL.

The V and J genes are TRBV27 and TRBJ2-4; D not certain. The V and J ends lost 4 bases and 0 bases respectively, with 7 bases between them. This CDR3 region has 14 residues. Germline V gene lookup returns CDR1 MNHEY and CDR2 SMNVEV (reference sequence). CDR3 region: CASSSRLAKNIQYF. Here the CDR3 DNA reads TGTGCCAGCAGTTCGCGTCTAGCCAAAAACATTCAGTACTTC.

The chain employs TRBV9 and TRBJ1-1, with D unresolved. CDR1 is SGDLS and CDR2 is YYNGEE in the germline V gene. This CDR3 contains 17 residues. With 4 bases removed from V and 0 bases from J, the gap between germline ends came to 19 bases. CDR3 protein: CASSPRVQAGMNTEAFF. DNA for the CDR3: TGTGCCAGCAGCCCTCGAGTTCAGGCGGGGATGAACACTGAAGCTTTCTTT.

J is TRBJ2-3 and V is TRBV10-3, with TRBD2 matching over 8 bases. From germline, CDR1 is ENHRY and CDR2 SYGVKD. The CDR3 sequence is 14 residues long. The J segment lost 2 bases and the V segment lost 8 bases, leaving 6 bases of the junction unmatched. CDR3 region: CAIDSGEITDTQYF. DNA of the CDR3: TGTGCCATCGATAGCGGGGAAATCACAGATACGCAGTATTTT.

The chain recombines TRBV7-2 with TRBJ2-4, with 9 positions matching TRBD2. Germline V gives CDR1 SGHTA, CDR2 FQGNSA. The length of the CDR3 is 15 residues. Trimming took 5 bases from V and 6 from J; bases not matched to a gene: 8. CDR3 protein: CASSEMRGGGNIQYF. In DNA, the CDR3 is TGTGCCAGCAGCGAAATGCGGGGGGGCGGAAACATTCAGTACTTC.

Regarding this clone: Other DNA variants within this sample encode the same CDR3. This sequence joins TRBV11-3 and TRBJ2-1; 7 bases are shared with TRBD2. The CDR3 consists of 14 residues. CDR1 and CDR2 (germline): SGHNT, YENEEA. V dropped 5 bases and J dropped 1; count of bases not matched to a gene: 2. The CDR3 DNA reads TGTGCCAGCAGCCCCGGGGGGTCCTACAATGAGCAGTTCTTC. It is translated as CASSPGGSYNEQFF.

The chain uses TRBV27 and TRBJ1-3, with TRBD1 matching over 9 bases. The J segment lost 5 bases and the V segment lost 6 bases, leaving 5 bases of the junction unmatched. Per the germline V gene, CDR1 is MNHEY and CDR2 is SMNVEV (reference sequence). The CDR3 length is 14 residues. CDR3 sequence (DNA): TGTGCCAGCAGGGGGACAGGGAATAGAAACACCATATATTTT. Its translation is CASRGTGNRNTIYF.

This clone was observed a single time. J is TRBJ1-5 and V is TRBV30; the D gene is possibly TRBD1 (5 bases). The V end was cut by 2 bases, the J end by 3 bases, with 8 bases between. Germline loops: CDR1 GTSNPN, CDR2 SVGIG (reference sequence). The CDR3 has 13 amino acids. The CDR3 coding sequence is TGTGCCTGGAGTCCACAGGACAATCAGCCCCAGCATTTT. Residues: CAWSPQDNQPQHF.

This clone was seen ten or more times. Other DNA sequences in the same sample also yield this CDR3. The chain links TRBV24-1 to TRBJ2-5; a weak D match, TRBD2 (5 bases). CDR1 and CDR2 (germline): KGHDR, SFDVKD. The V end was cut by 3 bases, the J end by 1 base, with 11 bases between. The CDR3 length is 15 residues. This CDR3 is CATSDAAGSQETQYF. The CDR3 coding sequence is TGTGCCACCAGTGATGCTGCGGGCAGCCAAGAGACCCAGTACTTC.

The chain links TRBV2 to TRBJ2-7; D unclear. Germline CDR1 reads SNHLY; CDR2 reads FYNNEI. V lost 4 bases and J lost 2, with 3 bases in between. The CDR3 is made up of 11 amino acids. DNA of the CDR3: TGTGCCAGCAGTGCAGCCTACGAGCAGTACTTC. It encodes CASSAAYEQYF.

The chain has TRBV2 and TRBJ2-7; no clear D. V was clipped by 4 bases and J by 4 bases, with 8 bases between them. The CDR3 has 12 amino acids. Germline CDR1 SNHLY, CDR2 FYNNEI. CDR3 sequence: CASSARFYEQYF. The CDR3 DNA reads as TGTGCCAGCAGTGCTAGGTTTTACGAGCAGTACTTC.

The chain's CDR3 is CASSPRSRDYVGTQYF. The CDR3 region has the DNA TGTGCCAGCAGCCCGAGGTCCCGGGACTACGTTGGGACCCAGTACTTC. The chain joins TRBV5-5 to TRBJ2-5, with TRBD2 identical over 7 bases. The ends lost 4 bases at V and 7 bases at J; junction bases unmatched: 16. Germline CDR1 is SGHKS and CDR2 is YYEKEE (reference sequence). The CDR3 totals 16 residues.

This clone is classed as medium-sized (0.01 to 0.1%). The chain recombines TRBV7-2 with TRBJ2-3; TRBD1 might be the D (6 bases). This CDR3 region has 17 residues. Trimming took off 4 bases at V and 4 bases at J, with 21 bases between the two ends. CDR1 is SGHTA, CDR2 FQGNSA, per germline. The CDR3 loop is CASSSPPGHQEADTQYF. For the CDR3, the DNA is TGTGCCAGCAGCTCACCCCCGGGACACCAAGAGGCAGATACGCAGTATTTT.

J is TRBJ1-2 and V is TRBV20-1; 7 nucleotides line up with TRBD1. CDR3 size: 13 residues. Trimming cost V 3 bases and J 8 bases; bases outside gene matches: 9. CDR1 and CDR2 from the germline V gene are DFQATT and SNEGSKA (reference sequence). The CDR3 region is CSASRQGPSGYTF. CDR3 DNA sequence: TGCAGTGCTAGTCGACAGGGCCCCTCGGGCTACACCTTC.

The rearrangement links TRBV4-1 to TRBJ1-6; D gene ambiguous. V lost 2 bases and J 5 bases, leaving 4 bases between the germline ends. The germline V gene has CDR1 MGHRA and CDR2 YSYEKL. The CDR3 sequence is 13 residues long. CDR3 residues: CASSQRDNSPLHF. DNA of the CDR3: TGCGCCAGCAGCCAACGGGATAATTCACCCCTCCACTTT.

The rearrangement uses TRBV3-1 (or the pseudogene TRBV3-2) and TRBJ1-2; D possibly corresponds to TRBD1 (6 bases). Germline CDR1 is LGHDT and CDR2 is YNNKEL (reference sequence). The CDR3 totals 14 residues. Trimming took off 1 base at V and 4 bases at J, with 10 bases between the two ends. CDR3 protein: CASSQGQAGYGYTF. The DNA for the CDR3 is TGTGCCAGCAGCCAAGGACAGGCGGGCTATGGCTACACCTTC.

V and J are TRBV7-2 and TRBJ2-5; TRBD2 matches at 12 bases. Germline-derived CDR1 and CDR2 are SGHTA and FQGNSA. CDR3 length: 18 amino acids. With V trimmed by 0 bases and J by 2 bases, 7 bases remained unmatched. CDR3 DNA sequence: TGTGCCAGCAGCTTAGCGCCTAGCGGGGGGGCCGGGCAAGAGACCCAGTACTTC. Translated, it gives CASSLAPSGGAGQETQYF.

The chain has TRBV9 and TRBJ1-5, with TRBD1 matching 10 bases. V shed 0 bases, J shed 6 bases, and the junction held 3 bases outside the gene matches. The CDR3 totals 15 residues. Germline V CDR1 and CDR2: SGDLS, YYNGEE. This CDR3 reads CASSVGQGASQPQHF. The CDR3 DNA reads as TGTGCCAGCAGCGTAGGACAGGGGGCTTCTCAGCCCCAGCATTTT.

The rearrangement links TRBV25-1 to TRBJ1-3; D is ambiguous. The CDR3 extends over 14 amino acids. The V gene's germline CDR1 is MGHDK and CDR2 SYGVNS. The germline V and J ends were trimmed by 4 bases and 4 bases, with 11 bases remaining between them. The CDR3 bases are TGTGCCAGCAGTGGGAGTCCTTGGGGAAACACCATATATTTT. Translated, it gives CASSGSPWGNTIYF.